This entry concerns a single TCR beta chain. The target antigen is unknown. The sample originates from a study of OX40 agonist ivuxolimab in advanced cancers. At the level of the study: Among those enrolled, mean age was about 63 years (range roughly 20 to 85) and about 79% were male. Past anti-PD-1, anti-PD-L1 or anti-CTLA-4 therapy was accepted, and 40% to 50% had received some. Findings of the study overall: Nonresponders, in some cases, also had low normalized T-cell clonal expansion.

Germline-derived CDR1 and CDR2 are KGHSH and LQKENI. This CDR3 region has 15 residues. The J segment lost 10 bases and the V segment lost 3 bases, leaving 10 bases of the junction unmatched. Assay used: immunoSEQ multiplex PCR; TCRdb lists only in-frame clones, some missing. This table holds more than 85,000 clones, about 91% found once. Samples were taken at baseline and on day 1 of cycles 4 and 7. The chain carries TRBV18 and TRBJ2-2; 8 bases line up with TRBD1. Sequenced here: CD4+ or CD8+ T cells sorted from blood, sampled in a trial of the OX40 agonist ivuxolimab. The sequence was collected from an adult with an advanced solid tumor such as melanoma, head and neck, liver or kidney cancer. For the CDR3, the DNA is TGTGCCAGCTCACCCCGGACAGGGCGTCACGAGGAGCTGTTTTTT. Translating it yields CASSPRTGRHEELFF.